This T cell receptor beta chain was sequenced for a study of early T cells in non-severe SARS-CoV-2 infection. Study context: Unsorted whole blood bulk RNA was sequenced, with unpaired chains.

V shed 5 bases, J shed 6 bases, and the junction held 10 bases outside the gene matches. The germline gives CDR1 DFQATT, CDR2 SNEGSKA (reference sequence). The CDR3 length is 15 residues. TCRdb re-called the 5' RACE reads with MiXCR, one entry per CDR3 protein. Of some 80,000 distinct CDR3 sequences in the sample, about 10% were seen once. This clonotype was sampled from an adult who was a healthcare worker with PCR-confirmed SARS-CoV-2 infection or an uninfected control (not recorded which). The chain recombines TRBV20-1 with TRBJ1-6; 7 bases agree with TRBD1. The sample consisted of whole blood, taken at baseline. CDR3 bases: TGCAGTGCTGCAATACAGGGGAGGCGTAATTCACCCCTCCACTTT. Translating it yields CSAAIQGRRNSPLHF.